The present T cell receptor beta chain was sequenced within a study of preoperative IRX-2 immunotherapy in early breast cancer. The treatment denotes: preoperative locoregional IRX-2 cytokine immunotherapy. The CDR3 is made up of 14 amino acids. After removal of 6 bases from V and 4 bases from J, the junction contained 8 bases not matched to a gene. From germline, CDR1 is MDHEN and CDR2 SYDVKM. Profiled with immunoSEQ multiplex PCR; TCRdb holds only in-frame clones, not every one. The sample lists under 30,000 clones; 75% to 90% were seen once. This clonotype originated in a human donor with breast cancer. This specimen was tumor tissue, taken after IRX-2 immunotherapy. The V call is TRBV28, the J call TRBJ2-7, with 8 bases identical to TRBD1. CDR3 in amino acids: CASSFGTGLYEQYF. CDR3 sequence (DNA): TGTGCCAGCAGCTTCGGGACAGGTCTTTACGAGCAGTACTTC.